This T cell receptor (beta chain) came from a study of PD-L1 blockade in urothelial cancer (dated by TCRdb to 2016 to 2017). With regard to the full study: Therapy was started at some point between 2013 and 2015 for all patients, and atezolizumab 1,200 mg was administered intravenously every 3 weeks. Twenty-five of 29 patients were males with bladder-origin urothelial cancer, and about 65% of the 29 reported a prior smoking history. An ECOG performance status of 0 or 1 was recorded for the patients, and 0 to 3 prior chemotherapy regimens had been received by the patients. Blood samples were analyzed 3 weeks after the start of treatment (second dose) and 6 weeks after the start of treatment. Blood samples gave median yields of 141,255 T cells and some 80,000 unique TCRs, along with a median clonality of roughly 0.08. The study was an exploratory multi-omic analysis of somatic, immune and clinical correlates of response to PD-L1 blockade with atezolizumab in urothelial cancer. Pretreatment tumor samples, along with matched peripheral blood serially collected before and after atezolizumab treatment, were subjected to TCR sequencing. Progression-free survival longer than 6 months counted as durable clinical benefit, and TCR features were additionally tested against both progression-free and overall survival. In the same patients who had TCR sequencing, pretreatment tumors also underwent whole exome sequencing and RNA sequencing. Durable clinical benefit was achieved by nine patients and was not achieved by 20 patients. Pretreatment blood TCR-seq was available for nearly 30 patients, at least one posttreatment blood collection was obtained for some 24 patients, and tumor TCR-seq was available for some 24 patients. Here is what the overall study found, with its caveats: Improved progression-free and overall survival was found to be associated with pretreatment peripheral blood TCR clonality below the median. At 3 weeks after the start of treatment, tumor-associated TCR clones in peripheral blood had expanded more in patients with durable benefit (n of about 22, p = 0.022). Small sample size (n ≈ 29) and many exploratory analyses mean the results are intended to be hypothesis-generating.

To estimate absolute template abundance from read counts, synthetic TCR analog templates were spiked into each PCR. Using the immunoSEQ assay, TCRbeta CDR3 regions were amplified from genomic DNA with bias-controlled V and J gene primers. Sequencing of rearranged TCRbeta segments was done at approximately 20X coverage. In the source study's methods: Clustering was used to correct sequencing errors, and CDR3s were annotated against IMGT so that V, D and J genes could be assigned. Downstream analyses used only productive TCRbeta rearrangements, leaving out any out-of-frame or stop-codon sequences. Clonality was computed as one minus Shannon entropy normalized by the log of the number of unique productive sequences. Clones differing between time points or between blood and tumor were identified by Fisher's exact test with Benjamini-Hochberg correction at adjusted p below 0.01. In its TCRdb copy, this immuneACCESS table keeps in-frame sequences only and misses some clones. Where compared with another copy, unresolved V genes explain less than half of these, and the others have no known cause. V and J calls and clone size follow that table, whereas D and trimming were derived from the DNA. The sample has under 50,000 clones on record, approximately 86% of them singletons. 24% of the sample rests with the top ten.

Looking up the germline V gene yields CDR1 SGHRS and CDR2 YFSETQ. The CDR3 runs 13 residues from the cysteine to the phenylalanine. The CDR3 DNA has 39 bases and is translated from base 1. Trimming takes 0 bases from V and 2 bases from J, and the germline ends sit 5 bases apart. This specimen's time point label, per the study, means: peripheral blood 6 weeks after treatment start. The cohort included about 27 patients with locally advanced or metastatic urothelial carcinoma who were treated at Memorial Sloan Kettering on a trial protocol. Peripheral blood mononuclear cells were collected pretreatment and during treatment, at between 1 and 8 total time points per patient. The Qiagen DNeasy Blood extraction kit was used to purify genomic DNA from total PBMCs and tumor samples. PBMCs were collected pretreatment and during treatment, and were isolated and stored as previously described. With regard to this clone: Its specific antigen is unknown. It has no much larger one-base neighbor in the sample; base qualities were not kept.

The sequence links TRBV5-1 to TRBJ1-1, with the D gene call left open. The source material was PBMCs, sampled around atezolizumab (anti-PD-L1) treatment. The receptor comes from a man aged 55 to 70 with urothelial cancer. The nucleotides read TGCGCCAGCAGCTTGGGGGCCAACACTGAAGCTTTCTTT. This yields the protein CASSLGANTEAFF.